This TCR beta chain was identified during a study of identifying expanded T cells in peripheral blood. Points on this clone: What it binds is not known.

Collection occurred without any documented infections or immune events in donors. Libraries were prepared by immunoSEQ multiplex PCR; TCRdb keeps only in-frame clonotypes and omits some of them. Of tens of thousands of clones in the sample, 70% to 90% were seen once. Trimming took off 4 bases at V and 4 bases at J, with 22 bases between the two ends. Germline values: CDR1 SGHVS, CDR2 FQNEAQ. There are 18 residues in the CDR3. General study findings and limits: Across healthy donors, higher total template counts meant significantly greater approximately two-week count variance. Differentially abundant clones: about 1.3 between replicates, 16.4 at 2 to 3 weeks, less than 20 at four.

V and J are TRBV7-8 and TRBJ2-2; the D gene is possibly TRBD1 (5 bases). Sequenced material: blood. The sequence was obtained from a person aged 18 to 70 in good health. CDR3 sequence (DNA): TGTGCCAGCAGCTCCCGGACGACGGTCGCAGGGCGCACCGGGGAGCTGTTTTTT. This sequence encodes CASSSRTTVAGRTGELFF.